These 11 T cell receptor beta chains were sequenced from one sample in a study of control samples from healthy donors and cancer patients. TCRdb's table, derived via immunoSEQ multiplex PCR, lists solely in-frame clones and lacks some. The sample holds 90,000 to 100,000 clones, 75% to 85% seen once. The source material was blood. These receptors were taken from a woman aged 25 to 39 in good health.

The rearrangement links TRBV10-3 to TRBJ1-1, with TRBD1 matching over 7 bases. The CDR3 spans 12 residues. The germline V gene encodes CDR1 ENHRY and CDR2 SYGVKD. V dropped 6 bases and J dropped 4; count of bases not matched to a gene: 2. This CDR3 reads CAIRQGFTEAFF. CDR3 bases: TGTGCCATCAGACAGGGGTTCACTGAAGCTTTCTTT.

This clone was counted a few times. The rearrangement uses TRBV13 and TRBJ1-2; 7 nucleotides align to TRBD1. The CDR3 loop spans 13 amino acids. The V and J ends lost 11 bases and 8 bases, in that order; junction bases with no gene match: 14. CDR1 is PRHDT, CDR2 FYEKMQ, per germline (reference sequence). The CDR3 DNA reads TGTGCCGGGGTTAAACAGGGGACGCAGGGCTACACCTTC. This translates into CAGVKQGTQGYTF.

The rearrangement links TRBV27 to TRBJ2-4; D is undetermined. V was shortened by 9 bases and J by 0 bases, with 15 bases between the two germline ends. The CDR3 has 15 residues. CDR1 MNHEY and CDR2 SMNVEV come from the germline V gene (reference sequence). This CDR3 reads CASSYGAKAKNIQYF. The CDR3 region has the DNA TGTGCCAGTTCGTACGGCGCTAAAGCCAAAAACATTCAGTACTTC.

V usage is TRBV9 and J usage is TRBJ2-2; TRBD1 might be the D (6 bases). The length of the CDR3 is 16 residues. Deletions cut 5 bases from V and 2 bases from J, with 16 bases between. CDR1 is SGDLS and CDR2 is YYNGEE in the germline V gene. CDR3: CASSGYGTINTGELFF. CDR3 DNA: TGTGCCAGCAGTGGGTATGGGACAATAAACACCGGGGAGCTGTTTTTT.

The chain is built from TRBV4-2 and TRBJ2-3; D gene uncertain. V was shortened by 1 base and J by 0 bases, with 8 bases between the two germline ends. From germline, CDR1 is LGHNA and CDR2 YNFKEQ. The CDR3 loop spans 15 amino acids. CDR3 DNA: TGTGCCAGCAGCCAAGTAGCCATGAGCACAGATACGCAGTATTTT. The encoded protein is CASSQVAMSTDTQYF.

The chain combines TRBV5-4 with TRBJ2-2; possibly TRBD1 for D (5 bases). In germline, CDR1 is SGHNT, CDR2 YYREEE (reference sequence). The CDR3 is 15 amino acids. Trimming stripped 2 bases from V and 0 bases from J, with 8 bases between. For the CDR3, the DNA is TGTGCCAGCAGCTTTCGACAGACGAACACCGGGGAGCTGTTTTTT. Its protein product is CASSFRQTNTGELFF.

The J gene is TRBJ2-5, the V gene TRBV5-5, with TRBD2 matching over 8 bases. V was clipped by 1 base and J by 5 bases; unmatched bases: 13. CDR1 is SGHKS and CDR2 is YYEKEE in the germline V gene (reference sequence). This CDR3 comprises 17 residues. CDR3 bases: TGTGCCAGCAGCTTGTGGGACCAGCGGGGGCCCCGGGAGACCCAGTACTTC. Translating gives CASSLWDQRGPRETQYF.

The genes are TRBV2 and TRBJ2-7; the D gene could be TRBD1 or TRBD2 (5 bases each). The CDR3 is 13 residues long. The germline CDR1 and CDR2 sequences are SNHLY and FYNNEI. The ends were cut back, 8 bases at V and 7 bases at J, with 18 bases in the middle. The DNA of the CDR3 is TGTGCCAGCCACACGGGACCCACCTCTGAGCAGTACTTC. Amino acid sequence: CASHTGPTSEQYF.

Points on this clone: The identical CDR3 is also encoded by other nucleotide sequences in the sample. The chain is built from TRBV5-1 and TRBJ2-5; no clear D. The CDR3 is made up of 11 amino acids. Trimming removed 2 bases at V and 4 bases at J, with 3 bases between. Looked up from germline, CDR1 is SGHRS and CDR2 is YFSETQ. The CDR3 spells CASSFGETQYF. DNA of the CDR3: TGCGCCAGCAGCTTTGGAGAGACCCAGTACTTC.

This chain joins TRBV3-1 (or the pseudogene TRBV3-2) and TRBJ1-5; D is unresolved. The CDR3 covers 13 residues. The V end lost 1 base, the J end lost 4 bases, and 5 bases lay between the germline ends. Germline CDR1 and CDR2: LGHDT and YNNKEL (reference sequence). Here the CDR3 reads CASSQGANQPQHF. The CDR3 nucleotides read TGTGCCAGCAGCCAAGGGGCTAATCAGCCCCAGCATTTT.

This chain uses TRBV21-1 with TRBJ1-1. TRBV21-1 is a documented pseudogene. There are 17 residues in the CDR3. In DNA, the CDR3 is TGTGCCAGCAGCTCTCCGATGGGGAGGGGTAGCGACACTGAAGCTTTCTTT. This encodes CASSSPMGRGSDTEAFF.